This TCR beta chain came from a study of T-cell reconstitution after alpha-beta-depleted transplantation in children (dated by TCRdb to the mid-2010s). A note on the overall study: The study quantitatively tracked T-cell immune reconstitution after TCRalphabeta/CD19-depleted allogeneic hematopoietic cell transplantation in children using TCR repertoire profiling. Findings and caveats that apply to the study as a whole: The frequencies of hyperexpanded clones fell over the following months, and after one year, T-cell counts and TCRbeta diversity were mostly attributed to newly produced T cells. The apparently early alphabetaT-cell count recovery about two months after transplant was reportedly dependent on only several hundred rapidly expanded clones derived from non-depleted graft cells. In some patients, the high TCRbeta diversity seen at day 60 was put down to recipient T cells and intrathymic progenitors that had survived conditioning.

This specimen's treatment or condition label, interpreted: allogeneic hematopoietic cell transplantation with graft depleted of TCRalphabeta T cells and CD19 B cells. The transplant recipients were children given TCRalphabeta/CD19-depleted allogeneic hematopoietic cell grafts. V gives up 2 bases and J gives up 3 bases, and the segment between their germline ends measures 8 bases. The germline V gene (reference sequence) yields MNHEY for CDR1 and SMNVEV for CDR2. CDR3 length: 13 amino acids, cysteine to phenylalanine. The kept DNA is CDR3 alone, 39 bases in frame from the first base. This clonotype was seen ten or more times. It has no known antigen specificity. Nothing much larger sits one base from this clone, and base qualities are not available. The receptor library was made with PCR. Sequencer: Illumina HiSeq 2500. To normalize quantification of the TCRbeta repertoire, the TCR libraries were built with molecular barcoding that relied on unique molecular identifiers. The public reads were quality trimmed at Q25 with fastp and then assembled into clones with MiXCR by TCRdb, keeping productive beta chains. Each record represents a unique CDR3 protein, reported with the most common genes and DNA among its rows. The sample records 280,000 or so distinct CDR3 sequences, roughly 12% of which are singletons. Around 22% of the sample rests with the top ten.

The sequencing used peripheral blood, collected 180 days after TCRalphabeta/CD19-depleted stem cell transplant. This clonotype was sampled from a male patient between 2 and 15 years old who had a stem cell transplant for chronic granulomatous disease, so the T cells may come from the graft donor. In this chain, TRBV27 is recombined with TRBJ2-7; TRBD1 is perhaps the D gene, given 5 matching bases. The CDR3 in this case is CASSLGANYEQYF. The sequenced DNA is TGTGCCAGCAGTTTAGGGGCTAACTACGAGCAGTACTTC.